This T cell receptor (beta chain) was retrieved from a study of blood T cells in healthy people across ages. A J-beta primer mix and a sample-barcoded 5' primer were used in a second PCR of roughly 6 to 11 cycles. Via MiXCR, TCRdb re-called the 5' RACE reads, giving one row per CDR3 protein. The table has around 1.5 million distinct CDR3 sequences, approximately 60% seen once; the top ten hold 6.5% to 8.5%. Germline V gene data show CDR1 as MNHEY and CDR2 as SVGAGI. This CDR3 has 17 residues. V was clipped by 6 bases and J by 0 bases, with 17 bases between them. The chain joins TRBV6-5 to TRBJ1-4; D gene uncertain. The clonotype was recovered from a man aged 18 to 30 in good health. Sequenced input: blood. CDR3 residues: CASSLLPHSATNEKLFF. CDR3 sequence (DNA): TGTGCCAGCAGCTTACTCCCCCACAGTGCAACTAATGAAAAACTGTTTTTT.